This T cell receptor beta chain was sequenced for a study of blood T cell repertoires in COVID-19. Across the study: Acute and convalescent COVID-19 samples came from the United States, Italy and Spain. Sample material is recorded as cDNA or gDNA derived from T cells, B-cell-depleted T cells, or PBMCs.

Participants in the exposed group had met a COVID-19 case in the 2 weeks before joining the study. Trimming took off 2 bases at V and 6 bases at J, with 12 bases between the two ends. There are 13 residues in the CDR3. Germline V gene data show CDR1 as SGDLS and CDR2 as YYNGEE. Measured with immunoSEQ multiplex PCR; TCRdb has only the in-frame clones, and not every one. The sample includes 350,000 to 450,000 clones, about 89% of them seen just once. This TCR was sampled from a woman in her 40s who had been exposed to COVID-19. Sequencing used PBMCs or T cells enriched from blood (not recorded which). The chain combines TRBV9 with TRBJ2-7; D perhaps matches TRBD2 (6 bases). CDR3 bases: TGTGCCAGCAGCGTGTGGGACTTATCCGAGCAGTACTTC. Translating it yields CASSVWDLSEQYF.